This T cell receptor beta chain derives from a study of post-analysis software for immune sequencing data. Study-level background: Disease trajectories encompassed relapsing-remitting, secondary progressive and progressive-relapsing multiple sclerosis. Study-wide findings and caveats: TRBV segments more frequent in patients than in controls numbered five and included TRBV5-6, TRBV5-1 and TRBV20-1. Normalized Chao1 diversity was significantly lower in multiple sclerosis patients than in controls.

cDNA libraries for TCR beta contained unique molecular identifiers. One entry per CDR3 protein, called by TCRdb with MiXCR from the PCR reads. Of some 700,000 distinct CDR3 sequences in the sample, about 60% were seen once. The V gene lost 0 bases and the J gene lost 4 bases, with 12 bases spanning the gap. This CDR3 comprises 15 residues. Germline assignment: CDR1 MNHNY and CDR2 SVGAGI (reference sequence). Turning to this clonotype: Its matching antigen is unknown.

This clonotype was sampled from a girl aged 2 to 9 with multiple sclerosis. The specimen was blood. This rearrangement joins TRBV6-6 to TRBJ1-2; D gene uncertain. CDR3 nucleotides: TGTGCCAGCAGTTACTCGGGGAACACGATCTATGGCTACACCTTC. It translates to CASSYSGNTIYGYTF.